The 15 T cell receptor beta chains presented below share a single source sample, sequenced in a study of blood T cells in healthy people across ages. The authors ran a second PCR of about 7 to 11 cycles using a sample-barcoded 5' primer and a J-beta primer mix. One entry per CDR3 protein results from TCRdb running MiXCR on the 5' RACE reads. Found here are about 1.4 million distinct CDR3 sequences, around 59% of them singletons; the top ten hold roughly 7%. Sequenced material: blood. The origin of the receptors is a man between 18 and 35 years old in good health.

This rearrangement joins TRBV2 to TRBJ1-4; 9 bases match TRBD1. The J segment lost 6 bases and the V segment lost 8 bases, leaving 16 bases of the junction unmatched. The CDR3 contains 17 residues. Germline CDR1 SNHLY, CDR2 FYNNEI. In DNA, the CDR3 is TGTGCCAGCCAGCGCCGGTTTACAGGGGGCCCGGATGAAAAACTGTTTTTT. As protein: CASQRRFTGGPDEKLFF.

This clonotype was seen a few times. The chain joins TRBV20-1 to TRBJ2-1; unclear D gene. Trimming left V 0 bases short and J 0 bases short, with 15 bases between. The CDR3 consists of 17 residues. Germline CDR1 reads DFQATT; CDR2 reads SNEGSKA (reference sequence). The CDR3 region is CSARDQATRSSYNEQFF. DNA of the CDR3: TGCAGTGCTAGAGATCAAGCTACCCGGAGCTCCTACAATGAGCAGTTCTTC.

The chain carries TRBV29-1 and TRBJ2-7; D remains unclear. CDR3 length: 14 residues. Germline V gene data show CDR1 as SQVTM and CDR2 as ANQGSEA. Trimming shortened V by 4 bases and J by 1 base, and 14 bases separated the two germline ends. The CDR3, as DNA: TGCAGCGTTGCCGGTGTAGGGCTTTCCTACGAGCAGTACTTC. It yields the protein CSVAGVGLSYEQYF.

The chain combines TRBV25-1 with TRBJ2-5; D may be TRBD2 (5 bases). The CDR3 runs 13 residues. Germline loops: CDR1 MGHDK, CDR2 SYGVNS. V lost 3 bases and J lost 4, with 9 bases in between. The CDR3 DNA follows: TGTGCCAGCAGTGATTACAGCGGAGAGACCCAGTACTTC. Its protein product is CASSDYSGETQYF.

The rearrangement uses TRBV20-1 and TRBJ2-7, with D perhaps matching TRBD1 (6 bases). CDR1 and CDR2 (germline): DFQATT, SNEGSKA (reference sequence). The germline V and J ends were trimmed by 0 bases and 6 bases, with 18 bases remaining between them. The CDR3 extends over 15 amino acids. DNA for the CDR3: TGCAGTGCTAGAGACCTGGACAGCGGACACCGCGAGCAGTACTTC. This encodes CSARDLDSGHREQYF.

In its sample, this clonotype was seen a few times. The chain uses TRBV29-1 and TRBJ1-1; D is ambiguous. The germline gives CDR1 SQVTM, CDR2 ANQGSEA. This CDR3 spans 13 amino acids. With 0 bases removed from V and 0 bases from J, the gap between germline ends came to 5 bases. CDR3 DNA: TGCAGCGTTGAAGAAGCTGTGAACACTGAAGCTTTCTTT. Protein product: CSVEEAVNTEAFF.

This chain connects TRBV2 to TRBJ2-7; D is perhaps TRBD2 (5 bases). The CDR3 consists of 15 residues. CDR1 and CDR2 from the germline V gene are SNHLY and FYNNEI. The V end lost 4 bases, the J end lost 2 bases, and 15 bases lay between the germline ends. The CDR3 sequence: CASSGGRRLTYEQYF. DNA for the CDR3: TGTGCCAGCAGTGGCGGGCGGAGGCTTACCTACGAGCAGTACTTC.

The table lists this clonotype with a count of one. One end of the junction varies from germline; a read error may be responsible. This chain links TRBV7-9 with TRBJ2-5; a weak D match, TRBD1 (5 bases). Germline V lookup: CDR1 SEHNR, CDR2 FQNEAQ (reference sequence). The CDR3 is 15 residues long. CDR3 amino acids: CASSLGSRGQGTQYF. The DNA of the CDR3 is TGTGCCAGCAGCTTAGGTTCAAGGGGTCAAGGGACCCAGTACTTC.

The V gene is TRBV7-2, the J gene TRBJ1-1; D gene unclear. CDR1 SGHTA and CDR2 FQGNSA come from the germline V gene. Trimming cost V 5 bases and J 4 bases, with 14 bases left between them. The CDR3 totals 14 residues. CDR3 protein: CASSPVDPSTEAFF. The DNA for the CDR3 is TGTGCCAGCAGCCCAGTTGATCCCAGCACTGAAGCTTTCTTT. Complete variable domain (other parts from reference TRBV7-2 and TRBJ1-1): GAGVSQSPSNKVTEKGKDVELRCDPISGHTALYWYRQSLGQGLEFLIYFQGNSAPDKSGLPSDRFSAERTGGSVSTLTIQRTQQEDSAVYLCASSPVDPSTEAFFGQGTRLTVV.

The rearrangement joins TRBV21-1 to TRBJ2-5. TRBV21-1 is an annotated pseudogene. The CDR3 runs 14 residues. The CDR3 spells CASSRNGREETQYF. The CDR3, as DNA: TGTGCCAGCAGCAGGAACGGCAGAGAAGAGACCCAGTACTTC.

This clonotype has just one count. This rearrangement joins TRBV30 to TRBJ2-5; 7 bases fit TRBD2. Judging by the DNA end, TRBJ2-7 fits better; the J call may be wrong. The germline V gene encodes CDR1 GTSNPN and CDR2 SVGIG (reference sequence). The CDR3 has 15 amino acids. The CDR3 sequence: CAWSVRDWRENEQYF. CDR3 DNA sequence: TGTGCCTGGAGTGTACGCGATTGGCGGGAGAACGAGCAGTACTTC.

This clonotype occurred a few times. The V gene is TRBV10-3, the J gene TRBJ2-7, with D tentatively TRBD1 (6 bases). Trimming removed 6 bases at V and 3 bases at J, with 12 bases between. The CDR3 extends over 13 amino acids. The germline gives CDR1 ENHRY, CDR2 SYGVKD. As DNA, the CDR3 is TGTGCCATCAGACAAGGACAGCTCTACGAGCAGTACTTC. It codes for CAIRQGQLYEQYF.

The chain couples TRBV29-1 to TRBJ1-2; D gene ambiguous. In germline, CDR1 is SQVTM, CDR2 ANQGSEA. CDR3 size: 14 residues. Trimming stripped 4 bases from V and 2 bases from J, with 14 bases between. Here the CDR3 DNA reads TGCAGCGTTGGGGCAGGTTCACACAACTATGGCTACACCTTC. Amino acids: CSVGAGSHNYGYTF.

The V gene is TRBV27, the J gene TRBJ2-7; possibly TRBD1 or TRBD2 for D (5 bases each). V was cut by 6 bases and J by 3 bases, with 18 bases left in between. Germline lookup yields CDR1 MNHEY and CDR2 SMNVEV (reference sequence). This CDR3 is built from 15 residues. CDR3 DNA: TGTGCCAGCAGAGAAAGACCGGGACGGGGCTACGAGCAGTACTTC. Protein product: CASRERPGRGYEQYF.

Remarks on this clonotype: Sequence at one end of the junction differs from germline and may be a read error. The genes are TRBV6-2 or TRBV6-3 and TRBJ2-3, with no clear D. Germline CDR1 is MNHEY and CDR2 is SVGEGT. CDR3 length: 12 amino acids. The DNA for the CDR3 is TGTGTCAGCAGCAGAGTCACAGATACGCAGTATTTT. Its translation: CVSSRVTDTQYF.